This TCR beta chain comes out of a study of identical twins. In TCRdb, the 5' RACE reads were re-called with MiXCR into one record per CDR3 protein. In the table there are 460,000 or so distinct CDR3 sequences, 13% to 15% of which are singletons. In addition, the sample was reused for a study of yellow fever vaccine responses in identical twins.

The TCR was taken from a woman aged 18-30 years in good health. Sequencing input: CD4+ T cells sorted from blood.

The CDR3 reads CASSRTSGAPTDTQYF. The DNA of the CDR3 is TGTGCCAGCAGCCGGACTAGCGGGGCCCCCACAGATACGCAGTATTTT. This chain connects TRBV7-2 to TRBJ2-3, with TRBD2 matching over 12 bases. The CDR3 is made up of 16 amino acids. Trimming at V came to 5 bases and at J to 2 bases, leaving 5 bases not matched to a gene. Germline V gives CDR1 SGHTA, CDR2 FQGNSA.